This T cell receptor beta chain was found in a study of T cell responses to AZD1222 COVID-19 vaccine. A note on this clone: Its cognate antigen is unknown.

The CDR3 is made up of 14 amino acids. CDR1 and CDR2 (germline): MNHEY, SMNVEV (reference sequence). Trimming shortened V by 5 bases and J by 0 bases, and 8 bases separated the two germline ends. Clones were sequenced by immunoSEQ multiplex PCR, and TCRdb holds only the in-frame ones, with some missing. The sample lists approximately 90,000 clones, roughly nine tenths seen once, with roughly 7.5% in the top ten. Whole-study results and caveats: There were vaccine-associated CD4 TCRs across spike, dominant at 160-218 and 743-854.

The receptor was derived from an adult in good health. The sequencing used peripheral blood, collected on day 0 of AZD1222 vaccination. The chain has TRBV27 and TRBJ2-4, with D possibly being TRBD1 (6 bases). The chain's CDR3 is CASSRTEAKNIQYF. Here the CDR3 DNA reads TGTGCCAGCAGTCGGACAGAAGCCAAAAACATTCAGTACTTC.